The rows below give T cell receptor beta chains drawn from one sample of a study of blood T cell repertoires in COVID-19. Produced via immunoSEQ multiplex PCR; TCRdb's table is partial and in-frame only. The sample gives fewer than 60,000 clones, 84% of which show up once; 10% to 15% is in the top ten. The sample was peripheral blood. The receptors come from a woman aged 80 or older with acute or convalescent COVID-19. The CDR3 runs from the conserved cysteine through the conserved F or W. Fields, in order: J gene, D gene, clone size, V gene, CDR3 protein, CDR3 DNA. D genes are given only for firm matches. Not every row has a clone size; where given, it reads once, few, many or a size class.

TRBJ2-5 | TRBD2 | - | TRBV6-5 | CASLSGGETQYF | TGTGCCAGCCTAAGCGGGGGAGAGACCCAGTACTTC
TRBJ1-4 | TRBD1 | - | TRBV11-1 | CASSSGQGGSYEKLFF | TGTGCCAGCAGTTCGGGACAGGGAGGATCCTATGAAAAACTGTTTTTT
TRBJ2-1 | - | once | TRBV5-1 | CASSSQGNEQFF | TGCGCCAGCAGCTCACAGGGAAATGAGCAGTTCTTC
TRBJ2-1 | TRBD1 | - | TRBV11-2 | CASSPGQGNNEQFF | TGTGCCAGCAGCCCCGGACAGGGAAACAACGAGCAGTTCTTC
TRBJ2-7 | - | few | TRBV3-1/TRBV3-2 | CASRNRGSGDHEQYF | TGTGCCAGCAGGAATCGGGGCTCGGGGGACCACGAGCAGTACTTC
TRBJ1-1 | - | - | TRBV18 | CASSPPGTSSEAFF | TGTGCCAGCTCACCACCTGGGACATCTTCTGAAGCTTTCTTT
TRBJ1-6 | - | - | TRBV27 | CASRPGGGVSSPLHF | TGTGCCAGCCGTCCCGGGGGGGGTGTAAGTTCACCCCTCCACTTT
TRBJ1-1 | - | - | TRBV7-3 | CASRKTTDPNTEAFF | TGTGCCAGCAGGAAAACGACAGATCCGAACACTGAAGCTTTCTTT
TRBJ2-7 | TRBD1 | - | TRBV18 | CASSPDRDYEQYF | TGTGCCAGCTCACCCGACAGGGACTACGAGCAGTACTTC
TRBJ2-7 | TRBD1 | - | TRBV6-5 | CASRGPGTGTYEQYF | TGTGCCAGCAGAGGGCCCGGGACAGGGACCTACGAGCAGTACTTC
TRBJ1-2 | - | once | TRBV10-3 | CAITRDIFSGYTF | TGTGCCATCACCCGGGACATTTTTAGCGGCTACACCTTC
TRBJ2-3 | TRBD2 | - | TRBV5-1 | CASSSAWAGGGTDTQYF | TGCGCCAGCAGCTCGGCCTGGGCGGGGGGAGGCACAGATACGCAGTATTTT
TRBJ1-2 | TRBD1 | few | TRBV24-1 | CATSDPGQGVNGYTF | TGTGCCACCAGTGACCCGGGACAGGGGGTGAATGGCTACACCTTC
TRBJ1-5 | - | - | TRBV6-2/TRBV6-3 | CASSYPQPQHF | TGTGCCAGCAGTTACCCACAGCCCCAGCATTTT
TRBJ1-1 | - | once | TRBV5-1 | CASSLGQGWDTEAFF | TGCGCCAGCAGCTTGGGGCAGGGTTGGGACACTGAAGCTTTCTTT
TRBJ1-2 | - | - | TRBV29-1 | CSVAGQWGDYGYTF | TGCAGCGTAGCGGGACAATGGGGCGACTATGGCTACACCTTC
TRBJ1-5 | TRBD1 | - | TRBV6-1 | CASSEMGQGHQPQHF | TGTGCCAGCAGTGAAATGGGACAGGGCCATCAGCCCCAGCATTTT
TRBJ2-4 | - | - | TRBV9 | CASSVAPKNIQYF | TGTGCCAGCAGCGTAGCTCCCAAAAACATTCAGTACTTC
TRBJ1-2 | TRBD1 | - | TRBV12-3/TRBV12-4 | CASSLRDSGYTF | TGTGCCAGCAGTTTAAGGGACAGTGGCTACACCTTC
TRBJ1-5 | - | - | TRBV5-1 | CASSPRGGLQPQHF | TGCGCCAGCAGCCCCCGGGGGGGTCTTCAGCCCCAGCATTTT
TRBJ1-2 | TRBD1 | - | TRBV25-1 | CASREDRGRLGYTF | TGTGCCAGCAGGGAGGATAGGGGGCGCCTGGGCTACACCTTC
TRBJ2-5 | - | - | TRBV30 | CAWNFGDQETQYF | TGTGCCTGGAATTTCGGGGACCAAGAGACCCAGTACTTC
TRBJ2-3 | - | - | TRBV11-3 | CASSTKTDTQYF | TGTGCCAGCAGCACAAAAACAGATACGCAGTATTTT
TRBJ1-2 | - | - | TRBV5-1 | CASSMPLGGMNYGYTF | TGCGCCAGCAGCATGCCCTTGGGGGGAATGAACTATGGCTACACCTTC
TRBJ1-1 | - | - | TRBV7-9 | CASSLISAEAFF | TGTGCCAGCAGCTTAATTTCGGCTGAAGCTTTCTTT
TRBJ1-2 | - | - | TRBV9 | CASSVAMENYGYTF | TGTGCCAGCAGCGTAGCTATGGAGAACTATGGCTACACCTTC
TRBJ1-5 | - | once | TRBV12-3/TRBV12-4 | CASRQINQPQHF | TGTGCCAGCCGACAGATCAATCAGCCCCAGCATTTT
TRBJ1-5 | - | - | TRBV6-5 | CASSRGDSNQPQHF | TGTGCCAGCTCCCGGGGTGATAGCAATCAGCCCCAGCATTTT
TRBJ1-5 | - | - | TRBV2 | CASSGLGGLGQPQHF | TGTGCCAGCAGTGGGTTGGGGGGGCTAGGGCAGCCCCAGCATTTT
TRBJ1-6 | - | - | TRBV7-2 | CASSLARWAGRSDSPLHF | TGTGCCAGCAGCCTAGCACGCTGGGCAGGGAGGAGTGATTCACCCCTCCACTTT
TRBJ1-4 | - | - | TRBV19 | CASSIEVTAKLFF | TGTGCCAGTAGTATAGAAGTGACAGCTAAACTGTTTTTT
TRBJ1-1 | - | - | TRBV19 | CASSPRGNTEAFF | TGTGCCAGTAGCCCGAGAGGGAACACTGAAGCTTTCTTT
TRBJ1-2 | - | - | TRBV12-3/TRBV12-4 | CASRGALGDRYTF | TGTGCCAGCAGGGGGGCACTGGGGGACCGCTACACCTTC
TRBJ2-6 | TRBD2 | - | TRBV2 | CASTSGGPPSGANVLTF | TGTGCCAGCACTAGCGGGGGCCCACCCTCTGGGGCCAACGTCCTGACTTTC
TRBJ2-6 | - | - | TRBV30 | CAWTYLEGHGANVLTF | TGTGCCTGGACCTATCTTGAGGGCCATGGGGCCAACGTCCTGACTTTC
TRBJ1-1 | - | - | TRBV29-1 | CSVDSHTSNTEAFF | TGCAGCGTTGATAGCCATACCTCGAACACTGAAGCTTTCTTT
TRBJ1-5 | TRBD1 | once | TRBV5-5 | CASSQGQGNYQPQHF | TGTGCCAGCAGCCAAGGACAGGGGAACTATCAGCCCCAGCATTTT
TRBJ2-3 | TRBD1 | - | TRBV5-1 | CASSGGQYTDTQYF | TGCGCCAGCAGCGGGGGACAGTACACAGATACGCAGTATTTT
TRBJ1-2 | TRBD1 | - | TRBV12-3/TRBV12-4 | CASRPGQDYGYTF | TGTGCCAGCCGCCCGGGACAGGACTATGGCTACACCTTC
TRBJ1-3 | TRBD1 | - | TRBV7-6 | CASSRTPGQTSGNTIYF | TGTGCCAGCAGCCGAACACCGGGACAGACGTCTGGAAACACCATATATTTT
TRBJ2-7 | TRBD2 | few | TRBV10-3 | CAIRDYNEQYF | TGTGCCATCCGGGACTATAACGAGCAGTACTTC
TRBJ1-2 | - | - | TRBV3-1/TRBV3-2 | CASSQESPFFGYTF | TGTGCCAGCAGCCAAGAGTCCCCCTTTTTTGGCTACACCTTC
TRBJ2-6 | - | - | TRBV19 | CASSIERMSSGANVLTF | TGTGCCAGTAGTATAGAGCGGATGAGTTCTGGGGCCAACGTCCTGACTTTC
TRBJ2-5 | TRBD1 | - | TRBV6-5 | CASSNTGGQETQYF | TGTGCCAGCAGTAACACAGGGGGTCAAGAGACCCAGTACTTC
TRBJ2-3 | - | - | TRBV6-5 | CASSYSGLAVRDTQYF | TGTGCCAGCAGTTACTCTGGGCTGGCCGTTCGGGATACGCAGTATTTT
TRBJ1-2 | TRBD1 | - | TRBV5-4 | CASSLSRDRMGGYTF | TGTGCCAGCAGCTTGTCCCGGGACAGGATGGGAGGCTACACCTTC
TRBJ2-3 | TRBD2 | - | TRBV6-2/TRBV6-3 | CASSEPSGGTQQYF | TGTGCCAGCAGTGAGCCTAGCGGGGGGACACAGCAGTATTTT
TRBJ2-2 | TRBD1 | - | TRBV18 | CASSPQGAGAGELFF | TGTGCCAGCTCACCACAGGGGGCTGGCGCCGGGGAGCTGTTTTTT
TRBJ2-2 | - | - | TRBV2 | CASRQGPDTGELFF | TGTGCCAGCCGGCAGGGGCCGGACACCGGGGAGCTGTTTTTT
TRBJ2-1 | TRBD2 | - | TRBV6-2/TRBV6-3 | CASSYSPPGGIYNEQFF | TGTGCCAGCAGTTACTCTCCCCCCGGGGGGATCTACAATGAGCAGTTCTTC
TRBJ2-1 | - | - | TRBV6-5 | CASSSTVGAHNEQFF | TGTGCCAGCAGTTCGACAGTGGGTGCACACAATGAGCAGTTCTTC